The rows below give T cell receptor beta chains drawn from one sample of a study of T cell changes during pregnancy in multiple sclerosis. The protocol was immunoSEQ multiplex PCR, while the TCRdb copy is restricted to in-frame clones and leaves out a portion. The repertoire includes tens of thousands of clones, approximately 94% of them detected once, and around 0.84% sits in the top ten. Sequenced material: peripheral blood, taken in the third trimester of pregnancy. Every receptor here comes from a female donor with multiple sclerosis, enrolled in a pregnancy study. Each CDR3 is given with its conserved first and last residue. A D gene is named only where the DNA matches it firmly. Size values are once, few and many counts, or a class for expanded clones, and some rows have none.

v_call	clone_size	d_call	j_call	cdr3_aa	cdr3_nt
TRBV7-9	.	TRBD2	TRBJ2-7	CASSPKPGLAGYEQYF	TGTGCCAGCAGCCCAAAACCCGGACTAGCGGGCTACGAGCAGTACTTC
TRBV10-3	.	TRBD2	TRBJ2-5	CAISDGLEKTQYF	TGTGCCATCAGTGACGGACTAGAGAAGACCCAGTACTTC
TRBV19	.	TRBD2	TRBJ2-5	CASSTELAGDGETQYF	TGTGCCAGTAGTACTGAACTAGCGGGAGACGGAGAGACCCAGTACTTC
TRBV2	.	TRBD2	TRBJ2-3	CASGGLAGTDTQYF	TGTGCCAGCGGGGGACTAGCGGGCACAGATACGCAGTATTTT
TRBV6-6	.	TRBD1	TRBJ1-2	CASSYAQTGMDGYTF	TGTGCCAGCAGTTACGCCCAGACAGGGATGGATGGCTACACCTTC
TRBV5-1	.	.	TRBJ1-5	CASSLAAGGNQPQHF	TGCGCCAGCAGCTTGGCCGCAGGGGGCAATCAGCCCCAGCATTTT
TRBV28	few	.	TRBJ1-2	CASSGTGRGYTF	TGTGCCAGCAGTGGTACAGGGCGCGGCTACACCTTC
TRBV29-1	.	TRBD1	TRBJ2-3	CSAFGQGGTDTQYF	TGCAGCGCCTTCGGACAGGGAGGCACAGATACGCAGTATTTT
TRBV29-1	.	TRBD1	TRBJ1-1	CSVENGDRSLNTEAFF	TGCAGCGTTGAAAATGGGGACAGGAGCTTGAACACTGAAGCTTTCTTT
TRBV14	.	.	TRBJ1-2	CASSHPYYGYTF	TGTGCCAGCAGCCACCCCTACTATGGCTACACCTTC
TRBV7-3	once	TRBD2	TRBJ2-5	CASSLIGGETQYF	TGTGCCAGCAGCTTAATCGGGGGGGAGACCCAGTACTTC
TRBV5-8	.	.	TRBJ2-4	CASSLGVRAKNIQYF	TGTGCCAGCAGCTTAGGGGTACGGGCCAAAAACATTCAGTACTTC
TRBV19	.	.	TRBJ2-2	CASKLAAGELFF	TGTGCCAGTAAATTGGCGGCCGGGGAGCTGTTTTTT
TRBV5-4	.	.	TRBJ2-2	CASSRDGPGELFF	TGTGCCAGCAGCCGGGATGGCCCCGGGGAGCTGTTTTTT
TRBV19	.	.	TRBJ2-1	CASSWSRTYNEQFF	TGTGCCAGTAGTTGGTCTAGAACCTACAATGAGCAGTTCTTC
TRBV5-6	.	TRBD1	TRBJ2-3	CASSLQGMWTQYF	TGTGCCAGCAGCTTACAGGGGATGTGGACGCAGTATTTT
TRBV9	once	TRBD1	TRBJ1-2	CASSSRQGGYGYTF	TGTGCCAGCAGCAGCCGACAGGGCGGCTATGGCTACACCTTC
TRBV29-1	.	.	TRBJ2-1	CSVVSDSYNEQFF	TGCAGCGTTGTCTCAGACAGCTACAATGAGCAGTTCTTC
TRBV6-1	.	.	TRBJ1-2	CASKKGTTRNYGYTF	TGTGCCAGCAAAAAAGGGACAACCCGTAACTATGGCTACACCTTC
TRBV7-6	.	TRBD2	TRBJ2-1	CASSAARLADNEQFF	TGTGCCAGCAGCGCAGCACGACTAGCGGACAATGAGCAGTTCTTC
TRBV7-2	.	.	TRBJ2-7	CASTPVGAPYEQYF	TGTGCCAGCACCCCGGTTGGAGCCCCCTACGAGCAGTACTTC
TRBV5-1	.	.	TRBJ2-6	CASSLVGVAIPGANVLTF	TGCGCCAGCAGCTTGGTCGGGGTCGCCATTCCTGGGGCCAACGTCCTGACTTTC
TRBV19	.	.	TRBJ2-7	CASSIYVRYEQYF	TGTGCCAGTAGTATATACGTCAGGTACGAGCAGTACTTC
TRBV30	.	.	TRBJ1-5	CAWKGHQNQPQHF	TGTGCCTGGAAGGGACACCAGAATCAGCCCCAGCATTTT
TRBV5-4	.	TRBD1	TRBJ2-7	CASSLDDRGHYEQYF	TGTGCCAGCAGCTTGGACGACAGGGGGCACTACGAGCAGTACTTC
TRBV21-1	.	.	TRBJ1-4	CASSSGTGDEKLFF	TGTGCCAGCAGCAGCGGGACAGGGGATGAAAAACTGTTTTTT
TRBV5-1	.	.	TRBJ1-3	CASSLGQGNTIYF	TGCGCCAGCAGCTTGGGACAGGGAAACACCATATATTTT
TRBV20-1	.	TRBD2	TRBJ2-5	CSARLAGDF	TGCAGTGCTCGACTAGCGGGAGACTTC
TRBV25-1	.	TRBD1	TRBJ2-1	CASSEPGTGFNEQFF	TGTGCCAGCAGTGAACCTGGGACAGGGTTCAATGAGCAGTTCTTC
TRBV28	few	.	TRBJ2-7	CASRGQNSYEQYF	TGTGCCAGCCGTGGACAGAACTCCTACGAGCAGTACTTC